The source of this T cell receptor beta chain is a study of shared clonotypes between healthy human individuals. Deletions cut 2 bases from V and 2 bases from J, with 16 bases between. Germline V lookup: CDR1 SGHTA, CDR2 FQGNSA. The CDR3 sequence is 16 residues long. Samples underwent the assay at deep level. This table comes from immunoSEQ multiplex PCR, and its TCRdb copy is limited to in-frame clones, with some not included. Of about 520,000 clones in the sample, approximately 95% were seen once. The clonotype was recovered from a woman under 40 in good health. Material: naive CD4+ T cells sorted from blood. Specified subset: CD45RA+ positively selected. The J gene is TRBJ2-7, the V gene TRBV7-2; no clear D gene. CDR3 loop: CASSLPPADSAYEQYF. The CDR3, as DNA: TGTGCCAGCAGCTTACCCCCGGCCGATAGTGCCTACGAGCAGTACTTC.